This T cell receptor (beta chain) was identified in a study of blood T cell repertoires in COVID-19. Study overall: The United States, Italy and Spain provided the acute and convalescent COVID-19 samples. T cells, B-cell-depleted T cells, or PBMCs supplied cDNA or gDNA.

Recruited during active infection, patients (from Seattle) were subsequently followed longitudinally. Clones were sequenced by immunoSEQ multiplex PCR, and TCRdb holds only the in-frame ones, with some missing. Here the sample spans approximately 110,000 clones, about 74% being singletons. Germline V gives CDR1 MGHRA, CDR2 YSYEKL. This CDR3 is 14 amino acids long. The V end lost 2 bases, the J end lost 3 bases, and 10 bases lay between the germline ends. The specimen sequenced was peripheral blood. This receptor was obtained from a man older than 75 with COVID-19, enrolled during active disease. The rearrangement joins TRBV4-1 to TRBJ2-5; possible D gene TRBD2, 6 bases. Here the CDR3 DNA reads TGCGCCAGCAGCCAACGACTAGTTAAAGAGACCCAGTACTTC. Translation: CASSQRLVKETQYF.